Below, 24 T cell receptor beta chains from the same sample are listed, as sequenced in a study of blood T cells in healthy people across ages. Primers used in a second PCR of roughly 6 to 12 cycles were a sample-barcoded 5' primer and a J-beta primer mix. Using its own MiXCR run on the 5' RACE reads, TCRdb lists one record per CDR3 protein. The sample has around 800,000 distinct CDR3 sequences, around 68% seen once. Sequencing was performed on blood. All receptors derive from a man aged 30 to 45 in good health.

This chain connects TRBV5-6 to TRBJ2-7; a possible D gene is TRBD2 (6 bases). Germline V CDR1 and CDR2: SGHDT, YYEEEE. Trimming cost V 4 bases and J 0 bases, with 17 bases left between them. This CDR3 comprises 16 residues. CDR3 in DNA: TGTGCCAGCAGCCCGGTTGGGGGGACCAGCTCCTACGAGCAGTACTTC. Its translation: CASSPVGGTSSYEQYF.

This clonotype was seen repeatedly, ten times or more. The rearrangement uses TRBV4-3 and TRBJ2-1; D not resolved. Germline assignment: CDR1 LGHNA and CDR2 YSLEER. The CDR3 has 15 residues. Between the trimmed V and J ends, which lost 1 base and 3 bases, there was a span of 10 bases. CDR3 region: CASSQGFINYNEQFF. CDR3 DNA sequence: TGCGCCAGCAGCCAAGGGTTTATAAACTACAATGAGCAGTTCTTC.

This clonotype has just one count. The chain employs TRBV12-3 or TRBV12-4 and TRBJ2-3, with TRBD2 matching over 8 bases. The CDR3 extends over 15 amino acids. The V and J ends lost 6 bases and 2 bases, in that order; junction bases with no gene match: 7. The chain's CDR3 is CASRSRGGVTDTQYF. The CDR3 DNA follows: TGTGCCAGCAGGAGCCGGGGGGGTGTCACAGATACGCAGTATTTT.

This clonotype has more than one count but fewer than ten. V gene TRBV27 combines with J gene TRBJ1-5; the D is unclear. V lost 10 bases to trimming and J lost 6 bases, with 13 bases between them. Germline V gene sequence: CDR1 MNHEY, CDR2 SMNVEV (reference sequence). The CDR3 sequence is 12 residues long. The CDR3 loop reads CAMPTPPQPQHF. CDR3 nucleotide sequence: TGTGCCATGCCCACGCCGCCTCAGCCCCAGCATTTT.

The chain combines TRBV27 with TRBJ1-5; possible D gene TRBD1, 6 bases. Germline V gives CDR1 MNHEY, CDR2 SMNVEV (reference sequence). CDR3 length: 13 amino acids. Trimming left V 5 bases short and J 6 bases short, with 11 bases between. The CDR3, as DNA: TGTGCCAGCAGTCTTGGACAGTCTCAGCCCCAGCATTTT. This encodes CASSLGQSQPQHF.

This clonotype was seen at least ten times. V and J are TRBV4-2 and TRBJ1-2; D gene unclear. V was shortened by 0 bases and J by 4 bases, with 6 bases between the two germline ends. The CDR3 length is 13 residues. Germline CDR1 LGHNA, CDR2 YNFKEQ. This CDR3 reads CASSQDLGYGYTF. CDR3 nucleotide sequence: TGTGCCAGCAGCCAAGATCTAGGCTATGGCTACACCTTC.

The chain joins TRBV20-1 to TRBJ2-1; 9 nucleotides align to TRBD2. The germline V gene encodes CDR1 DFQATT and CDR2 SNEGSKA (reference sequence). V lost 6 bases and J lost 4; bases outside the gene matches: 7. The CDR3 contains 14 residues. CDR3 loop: CSATRLAVYNEQFF. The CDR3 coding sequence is TGCAGTGCCACACGACTAGCGGTTTACAATGAGCAGTTCTTC.

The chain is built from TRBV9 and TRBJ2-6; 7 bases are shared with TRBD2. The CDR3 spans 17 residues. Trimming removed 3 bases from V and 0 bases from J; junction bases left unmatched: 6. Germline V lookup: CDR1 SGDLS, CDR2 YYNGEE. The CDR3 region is CASSAGGGVSGANVLTF. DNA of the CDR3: TGTGCCAGCAGCGCAGGCGGGGGAGTCTCTGGGGCCAACGTCCTGACTTTC.

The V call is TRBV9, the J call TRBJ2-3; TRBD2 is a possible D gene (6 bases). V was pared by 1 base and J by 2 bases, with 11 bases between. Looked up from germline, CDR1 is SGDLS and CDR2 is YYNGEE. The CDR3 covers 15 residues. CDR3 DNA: TGTGCCAGCAGCGTAAGTGGCGGGGTCACAGATACGCAGTATTTT. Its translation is CASSVSGGVTDTQYF.

CDR3 loop: CSVVGGNTQYF. The CDR3 DNA reads TGCAGCGTTGTAGGGGGAAATACGCAGTATTTT. This chain links TRBV29-1 with TRBJ2-3, with D maybe TRBD1 (6 bases). The CDR3 spans 11 residues. Per germline, CDR1 SQVTM and CDR2 ANQGSEA. Trimming stripped 4 bases from V and 7 bases from J, with 9 bases between.

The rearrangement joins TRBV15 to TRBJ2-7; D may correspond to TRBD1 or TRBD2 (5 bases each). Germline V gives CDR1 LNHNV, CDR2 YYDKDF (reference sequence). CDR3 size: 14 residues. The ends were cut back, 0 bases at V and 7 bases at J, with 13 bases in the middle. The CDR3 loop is CATSRETEGWEQYF. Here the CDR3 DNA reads TGTGCCACCAGCAGAGAGACCGAGGGGTGGGAGCAGTACTTC.

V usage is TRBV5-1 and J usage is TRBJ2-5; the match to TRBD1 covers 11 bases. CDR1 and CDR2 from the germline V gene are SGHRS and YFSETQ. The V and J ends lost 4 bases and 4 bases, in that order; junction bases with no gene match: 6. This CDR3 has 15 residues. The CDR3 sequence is CASSADRGLRETQYF. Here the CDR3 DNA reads TGCGCCAGCAGCGCGGACAGGGGGCTAAGAGAGACCCAGTACTTC.

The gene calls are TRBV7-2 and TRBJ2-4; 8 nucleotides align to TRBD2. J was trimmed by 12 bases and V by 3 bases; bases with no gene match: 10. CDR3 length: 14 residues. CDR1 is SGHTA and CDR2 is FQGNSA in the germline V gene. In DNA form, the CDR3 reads TGTGCCAGCAGCTTGGGACTAGGGGTTGACACTCAGTACTTC. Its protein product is CASSLGLGVDTQYF.

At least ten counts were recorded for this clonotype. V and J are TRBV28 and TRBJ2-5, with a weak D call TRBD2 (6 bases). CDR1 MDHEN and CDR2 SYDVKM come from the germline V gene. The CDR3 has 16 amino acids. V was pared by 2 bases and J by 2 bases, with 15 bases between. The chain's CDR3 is CASSLGGTAEQETQYF. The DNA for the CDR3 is TGTGCCAGCAGTTTAGGGGGGACGGCCGAACAAGAGACCCAGTACTTC.

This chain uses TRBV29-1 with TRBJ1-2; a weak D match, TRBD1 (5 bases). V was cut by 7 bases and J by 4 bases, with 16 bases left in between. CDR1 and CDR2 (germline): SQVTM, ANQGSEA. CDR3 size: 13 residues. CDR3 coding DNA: TGCAGCGCCAGGGACGTCGGCTCCTATGGCTACACCTTC. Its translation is CSARDVGSYGYTF.

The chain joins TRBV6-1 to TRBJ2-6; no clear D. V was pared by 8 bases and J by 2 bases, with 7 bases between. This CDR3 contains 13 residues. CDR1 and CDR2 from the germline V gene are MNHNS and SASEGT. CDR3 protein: CASETTGANVLTF. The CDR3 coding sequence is TGTGCCAGCGAGACAACTGGGGCCAACGTCCTGACTTTC.

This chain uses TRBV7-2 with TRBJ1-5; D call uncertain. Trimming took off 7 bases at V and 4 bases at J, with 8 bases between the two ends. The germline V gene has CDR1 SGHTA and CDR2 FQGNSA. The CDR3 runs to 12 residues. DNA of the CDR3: TGTGCCAGCAATTCTCCGAATCAGCCCCAGCATTTT. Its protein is CASNSPNQPQHF.

The CDR3 region has the DNA TGTGCCAGCAGTTACGGGACGAGGACAGGGGATTCCTACGAGCAGTACTTC. Protein: CASSYGTRTGDSYEQYF. This chain joins TRBV6-5 and TRBJ2-7; 9 bases map to TRBD1. Germline V gene lookup returns CDR1 MNHEY and CDR2 SVGAGI. J lost 1 base, V lost 2 bases, and 9 bases had no gene match. The CDR3 is 17 residues long.

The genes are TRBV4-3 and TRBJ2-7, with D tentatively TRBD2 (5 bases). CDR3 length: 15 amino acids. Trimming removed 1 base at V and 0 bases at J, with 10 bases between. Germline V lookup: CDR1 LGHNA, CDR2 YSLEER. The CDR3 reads CASSQAPSGSYEQYF. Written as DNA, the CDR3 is TGCGCCAGCAGCCAAGCCCCCAGCGGCTCCTACGAGCAGTACTTC.

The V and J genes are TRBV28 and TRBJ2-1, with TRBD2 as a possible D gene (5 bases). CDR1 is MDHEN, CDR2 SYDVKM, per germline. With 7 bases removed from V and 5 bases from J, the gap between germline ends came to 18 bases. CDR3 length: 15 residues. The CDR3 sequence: CASTVEWGVDNEQFF. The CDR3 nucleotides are TGTGCCAGCACCGTAGAGTGGGGAGTCGACAATGAGCAGTTCTTC.

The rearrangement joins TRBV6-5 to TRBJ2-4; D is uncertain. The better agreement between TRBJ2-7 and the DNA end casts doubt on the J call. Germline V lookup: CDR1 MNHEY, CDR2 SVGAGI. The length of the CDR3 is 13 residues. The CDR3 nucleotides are TGTGCCAGCAGTCCGGTCGACCGTTACGAGCAGTACTTC. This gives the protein CASSPVDRYEQYF.

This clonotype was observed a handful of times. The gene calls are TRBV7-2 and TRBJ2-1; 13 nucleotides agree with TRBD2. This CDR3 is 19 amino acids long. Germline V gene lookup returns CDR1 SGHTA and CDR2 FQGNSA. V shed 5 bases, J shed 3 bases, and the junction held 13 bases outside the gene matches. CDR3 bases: TGTGCCAGCAGCCCGCGTGGACTAGCGGGGGCCTCCCACTACAATGAGCAGTTCTTC. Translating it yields CASSPRGLAGASHYNEQFF.

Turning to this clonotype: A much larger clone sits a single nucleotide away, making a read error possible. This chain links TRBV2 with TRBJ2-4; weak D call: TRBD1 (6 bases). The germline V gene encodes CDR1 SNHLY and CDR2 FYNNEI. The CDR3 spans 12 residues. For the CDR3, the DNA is TGTACCAGCACGGACAGTACAAACATTCAGTACTTC. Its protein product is CTSTDSTNIQYF. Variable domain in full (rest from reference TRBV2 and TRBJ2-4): EPEVTQTPSHQVTQMGQEVILRCVPISNHLYFYWYRQILGQKVEFLVSFYNNEISEKSEIFDDQFSVERPDGSNFTLKIRSTKLEDSAMYFCTSTDSTNIQYFGAGTRLSVL.

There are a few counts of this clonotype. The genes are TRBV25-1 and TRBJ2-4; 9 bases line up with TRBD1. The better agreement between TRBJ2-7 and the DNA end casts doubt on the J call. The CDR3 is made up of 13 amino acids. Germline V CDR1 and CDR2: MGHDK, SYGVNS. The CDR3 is CASSSTGGLEQYF. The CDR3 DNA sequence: TGTGCCAGCAGTTCGACAGGGGGTCTCGAGCAGTACTTC.